This T cell receptor (beta chain) was observed in a study of PD-1 blockade in classical Hodgkin lymphoma (dated by TCRdb to 2018 to 2021). With respect to the entire study: Nivolumab dosing was 3 mg/kg intravenously every 2 weeks, continuing until either disease progression or unacceptable toxicity. The study used CyTOF and TCR beta sequencing to define a peripheral blood immune signature of response to PD-1 blockade in classical Hodgkin lymphoma.

The CDR3 measures 13 amino acids from cysteine to phenylalanine. Of the read, only the CDR3 DNA is kept; its 39 bases are in frame from base 1. V was cut back by 4 bases and J by 6 bases, leaving a gap of 12 bases between them. CDR1 and CDR2 are drawn from the germline V gene: SQVTM, ANQGSEA. Genomic DNA was isolated using the Qiagen DNeasy kit from unsorted PBMCs as well as from negatively selected CD4+ and CD8+ fractions. Amplification of TCR beta CDR3 regions was done by immunoSEQ multiplex PCR with primers that anneal to V and J segments. A synthetic immune receptor repertoire was used to minimize amplification bias, and any residual bias was removed computationally once sequencing was done. The authors' pipeline ran thus. Repertoire diversity was quantified as the Shannon entropy index using custom Python scripts. Unsorted, CD4+ and CD8+ repertoires were analyzed separately, except in combined analyses where CD4+ and CD8+ sequences were merged in silico. A clone was considered expanded if an increase in frequency of at least 2-fold after treatment relative to C1D1 was found, and a pseudocount of 0.5 was applied to clones undetected at baseline. Singleton clones were defined as clones with 0 or 1 copy at C1D1, and non-singleton clones were defined as clones with 2 or more copies. Clones expanded in unsorted samples were assigned a CD4+, CD8+ or unknown annotation through matching of protein sequences in sorted samples from the same patient. Diversity changes from C1D1 to C4D1 were tested in paired samples using Wilcoxon tests. TCRdb mirrors the immuneACCESS table, restricted to in-frame sequences. Some clones are absent from its copies; in checked studies, under half trace to an unresolved V gene, and the reason for the others is unknown. D and trimming were read from the DNA, whereas the V and J calls and clone size are those reported in that table. Present in this sample are some 46,000 clones, around 80% of which were seen just once. The ten largest clones capture roughly 22% of the sample.

With respect to this clone: What this receptor recognizes is not known. One base away there is no much larger clone; base qualities are not given.

The time point label for this specimen denotes: cycle 2 day 1 (C2D1) of nivolumab. Every trial patient had relapsed after autologous stem cell transplantation, and cohorts A, B and C differed in prior brentuximab vedotin exposure. The trial cohort comprised some 60 patients with relapsed/refractory classical Hodgkin lymphoma whose best overall responses were complete response, partial response or progressive disease. Single-agent nivolumab was administered to trial patients in the multi-cohort phase II CheckMate 205 trial. An independent review committee assessed best overall response by applying the 2007 International Working Group response criteria. Trial PBMCs were collected immediately before nivolumab initiation (C1D1) and during therapy at cycle 2 day 1 and cycle 4 day 1. Peripheral blood was collected in 8 mL Vacutainer Cell Preparation Tubes, from which PBMCs were isolated by centrifugation and then cryopreserved.

Paper-wide results and their limitations: Baseline TCR diversity was reported to be lower in newly diagnosed patients than in healthy donors, and even lower in relapsed/refractory patients. CD4+ but not CD8+ TCR diversity rose significantly by C4D1 (p=0.0027 vs p=0.16), most apparent in complete responders (p=0.02). The study was restricted to a single clinical trial cohort, and the causes of repertoire differences, possibly disease activity or prior therapy, were left undefined. Lower diversity was observed in patients in whom nivolumab was started less than 1 year after ASCT, and these patients were excluded from later analyses so that confounding by immune reconstitution would be avoided. Among trial patients, those achieving complete response had baseline diversity similar to that of newly diagnosed patients, while diversity was significantly lower in partial responders and progressors.

The source is a human donor with classical Hodgkin lymphoma. The sequencing here drew on peripheral blood mononuclear cells (PBMCs), taken before the second cycle of nivolumab. Here the chain combines TRBV29-1 and TRBJ1-4; TRBD1 is perhaps the D gene, given 5 matching bases. The CDR3 corresponds to CSVARGVDEKLFF. The DNA sequence is as follows: TGCAGCGTTGCCCGGGGGGTGGATGAAAAACTGTTTTTT.